The 26 T cell receptor beta chains below were found in one sample sequenced in a study of T cells in Graves' hyperthyroidism and ophthalmopathy. Researchers took RNA transcripts and amplified the TCR beta CDR3 regions from them. First-round RT-PCR of the TCR CDR3 relied on the HTBI primer set. One entry per CDR3 protein results from TCRdb running MiXCR on the multiplex PCR reads. The sample shows over 500,000 distinct CDR3 sequences, 40% to 50% of them seen only once. The sample comprised peripheral blood or thyroid tissue (not recorded which). The origin of the receptors is an adult woman with Graves' disease, either hyperthyroidism or ophthalmopathy (not recorded which).

The count of this clonotype is one. The chain links TRBV15 to TRBJ2-1; D possibly matches TRBD1 or TRBD2 (5 bases each). Germline loops: CDR1 LNHNV, CDR2 YYDKDF (reference sequence). The V end lost 5 bases, the J end lost 6 bases, and 17 bases lay between the germline ends. This CDR3 comprises 15 residues. The CDR3 DNA reads TGTGCCACCAGCGTCCGGGACCCCATCCTCAATGAGCAGTTCTTC. Its translation: CATSVRDPILNEQFF.

The chain employs TRBV7-9 and TRBJ2-7, with 7 nucleotides matching TRBD1. Germline values: CDR1 SEHNR, CDR2 FQNEAQ (reference sequence). The CDR3 contains 14 residues. V gave up 3 bases and J gave up 5 bases; unmatched junction bases: 7. The CDR3 nucleotides are TGTGCCAGCAGCTTTAGAGGGGGCGCGCACGAGCAGTACTTC. It encodes CASSFRGGAHEQYF.

In its sample, this clonotype was seen many times. This rearrangement joins TRBV7-9 to TRBJ2-2, with TRBD2 identical over 8 bases. The length of the CDR3 is 18 residues. The V gene end was trimmed by 5 bases and the J gene end by 0 bases; junction bases not matched to a gene: 11. The germline V gene encodes CDR1 SEHNR and CDR2 FQNEAQ (reference sequence). The CDR3 loop reads CASSPAGTRGANTGELFF. DNA of the CDR3: TGTGCCAGCAGCCCCGCCGGGACTAGGGGGGCGAACACCGGGGAGCTGTTTTTT.

This clonotype appeared a few times. This chain joins TRBV20-1 and TRBJ1-6; TRBD1 matches at 8 bases. The germline V gene has CDR1 DFQATT and CDR2 SNEGSKA (reference sequence). This CDR3 has 15 amino acids. Trimming took 5 bases from V and 7 from J; bases not matched to a gene: 10. This chain's CDR3 is CSAYTRDRSNSPLHF. CDR3 in DNA: TGCAGTGCTTATACCCGGGACAGGTCAAATTCACCCCTCCACTTT.

V is TRBV7-9 and J is TRBJ1-2, with D hard to call. Trimming stripped 7 bases from V and 2 bases from J, with 8 bases between. This CDR3 is built from 12 residues. Germline assignment: CDR1 SEHNR and CDR2 FQNEAQ (reference sequence). The CDR3 is CASTRLNYGYTF. CDR3 DNA: TGTGCCAGCACCCGACTAAACTATGGCTACACCTTC.

The rearrangement uses TRBV10-3 and TRBJ2-2; possible D gene TRBD2, 5 bases. V lost 3 bases and J 8 bases, leaving 16 bases between the germline ends. The CDR3 totals 15 residues. Germline lookup yields CDR1 ENHRY and CDR2 SYGVKD. In DNA form, the CDR3 reads TGTGCCATCAGTGACCCAAGAGAGGGAATTGGGGAGCTGTTTTTT. Translated, it gives CAISDPREGIGELFF.

J is TRBJ1-5 and V is TRBV2; D is ambiguous. The CDR3 runs to 15 residues. With 1 base removed from V and 5 bases from J, the gap between germline ends came to 12 bases. Germline CDR1 and CDR2: SNHLY and FYNNEI. The DNA of the CDR3 is TGTGCCAGCAGTGAAGACGGCCGTTCTGATCAGCCCCAGCATTTT. Protein sequence: CASSEDGRSDQPQHF.

The chain carries TRBV20-1 and TRBJ2-3; the D gene could be TRBD1 or TRBD2 (5 bases each). Trimming removed 0 bases from V and 0 bases from J, with 10 bases in between. Germline CDR1 and CDR2: DFQATT and SNEGSKA (reference sequence). CDR3 length: 15 residues. The CDR3 here is CSAREGTSSTDTQYF. The CDR3 DNA is TGCAGTGCTAGAGAAGGGACGTCAAGCACAGATACGCAGTATTTT.

This clonotype was recorded a few times. V is TRBV10-3 and J is TRBJ2-7; the D gene could be TRBD1 or TRBD2 (5 bases each). The CDR3 sequence is 14 residues long. V lost 10 bases to trimming and J lost 7 bases, with 23 bases between them. Germline CDR1 reads ENHRY; CDR2 reads SYGVKD. CDR3 coding DNA: TGTGCCACAACAGGCTGGCAGGCTCCGGGAGAGCAGTACTTC. As protein: CATTGWQAPGEQYF.

This chain uses TRBV10-3 with TRBJ1-5, with a possible D match to TRBD1 (5 bases). CDR1 is ENHRY and CDR2 is SYGVKD in the germline V gene. This CDR3 is 18 amino acids long. Trimming removed 11 bases from V and 7 bases from J, with 33 bases in between. The CDR3 protein is CAVGTSGSISGYEQPQHF. In DNA, the CDR3 is TGTGCCGTAGGGACTAGCGGGAGTATTTCGGGTTACGAGCAGCCCCAGCATTTT.

The sample holds a few counts of this clonotype. The rearrangement links TRBV28 to TRBJ1-5, with TRBD1 as a possible D gene (6 bases). This CDR3 has 13 residues. V was trimmed by 6 bases and J by 5 bases, leaving 11 bases between them. Germline values: CDR1 MDHEN, CDR2 SYDVKM. In DNA form, the CDR3 reads TGTGCCAGCAGGGAAAACAGGGATCAGCCCCAGCATTTT. This encodes CASRENRDQPQHF.

This clonotype was found many times. This chain connects TRBV3-1 to TRBJ1-1, with D perhaps matching TRBD1 (5 bases). The CDR3 length is 14 residues. Trimming left V 7 bases short and J 7 bases short, with 19 bases between. Germline V gene data show CDR1 as LGHDT and CDR2 as YNNKEL (reference sequence). CDR3 coding DNA: TGTGCCAGCACCCTAATGGACACGGGGGGTGAAGCTTTCTTT. Encoded protein: CASTLMDTGGEAFF.

This clonotype was counted a few times. This chain joins TRBV5-6 and TRBJ2-2; D gene unclear. The CDR3 runs 16 residues. Germline V gene sequence: CDR1 SGHDT, CDR2 YYEEEE. Trimming took 0 bases from V and 1 from J, leaving 10 bases between them. The CDR3 sequence: CASSLASDGNTGELFF. The CDR3 DNA sequence: TGTGCCAGCAGCTTGGCGTCGGACGGGAACACCGGGGAGCTGTTTTTT.

The chain uses TRBV5-1 and TRBJ2-6, with TRBD1 identical over 8 bases. V trimming: 3 bases; J trimming: 1 base; junction bases outside the gene matches: 9. The CDR3 sequence is 18 residues long. Germline V lookup: CDR1 SGHRS, CDR2 YFSETQ. In nucleotides, the CDR3 is TGCGCCAGCAGCTCCTGGACAGGGAAGGGTTCTGGGGCCAACGTCCTGACTTTC. As protein: CASSSWTGKGSGANVLTF.

This clonotype was recorded at least ten times. The chain uses TRBV2 and TRBJ1-5; 7 nucleotides agree with TRBD1. The V segment lost 1 base and the J segment 7 bases; nucleotides outside the gene matches: 7. Germline lookup yields CDR1 SNHLY and CDR2 FYNNEI. CDR3 size: 15 residues. The CDR3: CASSEVQQGTQPQHF. As DNA, the CDR3 is TGTGCCAGCAGTGAAGTACAACAGGGGACGCAGCCCCAGCATTTT.

The J gene is TRBJ2-1, the V gene TRBV19; D could derive from TRBD1 or TRBD2 (5 bases each). V lost 6 bases to trimming and J lost 7 bases, with 16 bases between them. CDR1 is LNHDA and CDR2 is SQIVND in the germline V gene (reference sequence). The CDR3 sequence is 14 residues long. The CDR3 sequence: CASRFRGPGNEQFF. The CDR3 bases are TGTGCCAGTAGGTTTAGGGGCCCGGGGAATGAGCAGTTCTTC. The full variable domain, in which reference TRBV19 and TRBJ2-1 provide the parts outside the CDR3, is DGGITQSPKYLFRKEGQNVTLSCEQNLNHDAMYWYRQDPGQGLRLIYYSQIVNDFQKGDIAEGYSVSREKKESFPLTVTSAQKNPTAFYLCASRFRGPGNEQFFGPGTRLTVL.

In this sample, this clonotype turned up many times. The V and J genes are TRBV20-1 and TRBJ1-1; the D gene is possibly TRBD1 (5 bases). The germline CDR1 and CDR2 sequences are DFQATT and SNEGSKA (reference sequence). This CDR3 contains 12 residues. Trimming cost V 5 bases and J 5 bases, with 12 bases left between them. The CDR3, as DNA: TGCAGTGCTGGAGCAGGGTGGACTGAAGCTTTCTTT. This sequence encodes CSAGAGWTEAFF.

The V call is TRBV20-1, the J call TRBJ2-5; D might be TRBD1 (6 bases). This CDR3 region has 15 residues. V lost 4 bases and J lost 2, with 17 bases in between. Germline-derived CDR1 and CDR2 are DFQATT and SNEGSKA (reference sequence). CDR3 DNA sequence: TGCAGTGCTACAGCAACTCAGGGGATACAAGAGACCCAGTACTTC. Amino acid sequence: CSATATQGIQETQYF.

The V call is TRBV7-9, the J call TRBJ1-4, with 8 bases matching TRBD1. Germline CDR1 SEHNR, CDR2 FQNEAQ (reference sequence). CDR3 length: 16 residues. V gave up 5 bases and J gave up 5 bases; unmatched junction bases: 10. CDR3 nucleotide sequence: TGTGCCAGCAGCGACGCGGACAGGGACGGGAATGAAAAACTGTTTTTT. Translation gives CASSDADRDGNEKLFF.

This clonotype was counted once. This CDR3 fails to terminate in the conserved phenylalanine or tryptophan, so it likely reflects a read error. J is TRBJ1-2 and V is TRBV25-1, with a tentative D call TRBD1 (6 bases). V was shortened by 4 bases and J by 6 bases, with 21 bases between the two germline ends. The germline gives CDR1 MGHDK, CDR2 SYGVNS. This CDR3 has 16 residues. As DNA, the CDR3 is TGTGCCAGCAGTGCTAGAGAAGGGACAAATCGGCATGGCTACACCTCC. This sequence encodes CASSAREGTNRHGYTS.

This clonotype has ten or more counts. The chain joins TRBV19 to TRBJ2-5; D is undetermined. V dropped 8 bases and J dropped 2 bases, with 12 bases sitting between them. Looked up from germline, CDR1 is LNHDA and CDR2 is SQIVND (reference sequence). The CDR3 extends over 13 amino acids. The chain's CDR3 is CASGKSLQETQYF. The CDR3 DNA sequence: TGTGCCAGTGGGAAAAGCCTACAAGAGACCCAGTACTTC. Full variable domain (missing parts from reference TRBV19 and TRBJ2-5): DGGITQSPKYLFRKEGQNVTLSCEQNLNHDAMYWYRQDPGQGLRLIYYSQIVNDFQKGDIAEGYSVSREKKESFPLTVTSAQKNPTAFYLCASGKSLQETQYFGPGTRLLVL.

This clonotype was counted ten times or more. This chain links TRBV20-1 with TRBJ2-3, with 8 bases matching TRBD2. Germline lookup yields CDR1 DFQATT and CDR2 SNEGSKA (reference sequence). This CDR3 is 15 amino acids long. After removal of 1 base from V and 6 bases from J, the junction contained 9 bases not matched to a gene. The CDR3 DNA is TGCAGTGCTAGAGGAAGACTAGCGAACATGGATACGCAGTATTTT. Its protein is CSARGRLANMDTQYF.

With regard to this clonotype: A junction end diverges from the germline sequence, so it may reflect a read error. The chain employs TRBV7-2 and TRBJ1-2; D may be TRBD1 (6 bases). CDR3 size: 15 residues. Germline values: CDR1 SGHTA, CDR2 FQGNSA. This chain's CDR3 is CASSLDGGAIYDYTF. For the CDR3, the DNA is TGTGCCAGCAGCTTAGACGGGGGGGCCATCTATGACTACACCTTC.

This clonotype came up many times. V usage is TRBV4-2 and J usage is TRBJ1-2; D may be TRBD1 (5 bases). V was trimmed by 1 base and J by 0 bases, leaving 12 bases between them. This CDR3 is 16 amino acids long. Germline V gives CDR1 LGHNA, CDR2 YNFKEQ. The CDR3 here is CASSQASGLSNYGYTF. CDR3 DNA: TGTGCCAGCAGCCAAGCCTCGGGACTCTCTAACTATGGCTACACCTTC.

To note about this clonotype: At one boundary the junction diverges from the germline segment, which might be a read error. V is TRBV7-3 and J is TRBJ1-2; no reliable D call. The CDR3 is 13 residues long. Germline CDR1 is SGHTA and CDR2 is FQGTGA. The CDR3 sequence is CASSATLGTPLLF. The CDR3 DNA reads TGTGCCAGCAGCGCAACCCTGGGAACGCCGTTGCTTTTC. The whole variable domain, filled in from reference TRBV7-3 and TRBJ1-2, reads GAGVSQTPSNKVTEKGKYVELRCDPISGHTALYWYRQSLGQGPEFLIYFQGTGAADDSGLPNDRFFAVRPEGSVSTLKIQRTERGDSAVYLCASSATLGTPLLFGSGTRLTVV.

This rearrangement joins TRBV15 to TRBJ2-5; TRBD2 agrees at 10 bases. The CDR3 consists of 17 residues. Germline loops: CDR1 LNHNV, CDR2 YYDKDF (reference sequence). Trimming at V came to 0 bases and at J to 0 bases, leaving 4 bases not matched to a gene. The CDR3 sequence is CATSRDLLAGYQETQYF. In DNA, the CDR3 is TGTGCCACCAGCAGAGATCTACTAGCGGGATACCAAGAGACCCAGTACTTC.